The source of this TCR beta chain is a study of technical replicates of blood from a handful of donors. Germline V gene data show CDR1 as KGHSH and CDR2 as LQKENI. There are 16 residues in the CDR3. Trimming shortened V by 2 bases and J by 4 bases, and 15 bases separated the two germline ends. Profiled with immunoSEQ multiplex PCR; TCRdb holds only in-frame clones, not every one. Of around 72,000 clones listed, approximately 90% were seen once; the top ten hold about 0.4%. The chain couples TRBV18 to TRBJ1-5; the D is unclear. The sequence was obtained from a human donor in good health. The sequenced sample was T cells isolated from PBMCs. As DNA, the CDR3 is TGTGCCAGCTCACCAGGTTCGGGGAGGTTAAATCAGCCCCAGCATTTT. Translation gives CASSPGSGRLNQPQHF. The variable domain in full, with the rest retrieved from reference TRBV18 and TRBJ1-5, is NAGVMQNPRHLVRRRGQEARLRCSPMKGHSHVYWYRQLPEEGLKFMVYLQKENIIDESGMPKERFSAEFPKEGPSILRIQQVVRGDSAAYFCASSPGSGRLNQPQHFGDGTRLSIL.